Listed here are 24 T cell receptor beta chains from one sample, sequenced in a study of CD8 T cells in Susac syndrome. Random hexamers were used to reverse transcribe the RNA input (about 0.45 to 1 ug). TCRdb ran MiXCR on the immunoSEQ multiplex PCR reads and lists one entry per CDR3 protein. This table holds 75,000 to 95,000 distinct CDR3 sequences, around 96% found once. The sample consisted of CD8+ T cells from PBMCs. All receptors come from a human donor with Susac syndrome.

The chain combines TRBV4-2 with TRBJ2-7; the D gene is possibly TRBD2 (5 bases). V lost 1 base and J lost 7, with 14 bases in between. Germline CDR1 reads LGHNA; CDR2 reads YNFKEQ. The CDR3 has 14 residues. The CDR3 coding sequence is TGTGCCAGCAGCCAAGCCGGGATGGCGGAAGAGCAGTACTTC. Protein product: CASSQAGMAEEQYF.

V is TRBV28 and J is TRBJ1-1; D is perhaps TRBD1 (6 bases). V lost 1 base and J lost 3, with 9 bases in between. The CDR3 is made up of 14 amino acids. Germline assignment: CDR1 MDHEN and CDR2 SYDVKM. In DNA, the CDR3 is TGTGCCAGCAGTTTATCAGGGGTATACACTGAAGCTTTCTTT. It is translated as CASSLSGVYTEAFF.

The gene calls are TRBV4-3 and TRBJ2-5; 9 bases are a match to TRBD1. The CDR3 length is 16 residues. V shed 3 bases and J 2 bases; nucleotides not matched to a gene: 7. CDR1 LGHNA and CDR2 YSLEER come from the germline V gene. CDR3 nucleotides: TGCGCCAGCAGCCACATAGACAGGGGGTTTCAAGAGACCCAGTACTTC. Its protein is CASSHIDRGFQETQYF.

This rearrangement joins TRBV27 to TRBJ1-5; D gene ambiguous. V was cut by 3 bases and J by 0 bases, with 9 bases left in between. The germline CDR1 and CDR2 sequences are MNHEY and SMNVEV (reference sequence). This CDR3 region has 15 residues. This chain's CDR3 is CASSLGGSSNQPQHF. CDR3 DNA: TGTGCCAGCAGTTTGGGCGGGTCTAGCAATCAGCCCCAGCATTTT.

In this sample, this clonotype turned up once. The chain has TRBV4-1 and TRBJ2-1; no firm D call. V gave up 1 base and J gave up 9 bases, with 7 bases separating them. The V gene's germline CDR1 is MGHRA and CDR2 YSYEKL. The CDR3 spans 12 residues. CDR3 DNA: TGCGCCAGCAGCCAAGGGACGGGTGAGCAGTTCTTC. Translating it yields CASSQGTGEQFF.

V gene TRBV12-3 or TRBV12-4 combines with J gene TRBJ2-7, with a tentative D call TRBD1 (5 bases). The CDR3 spans 12 residues. Trimming removed 3 bases from V and 6 bases from J, with 9 bases in between. DNA of the CDR3: TGTGCCAGCAGTTTCCCCAGGGCCGAGCAGTACTTC. Its protein product is CASSFPRAEQYF.

The chain recombines TRBV12-3 or TRBV12-4 with TRBJ2-1; 9 nucleotides align to TRBD1. The CDR3 loop spans 16 amino acids. Trimming removed 5 bases from V and 5 bases from J; junction bases left unmatched: 10. The CDR3 DNA is TGTGCCAGCAGTCCGACCTCGGGACAGGGAAACAATGAGCAGTTCTTC. Translation: CASSPTSGQGNNEQFF.

The V gene is TRBV5-1, the J gene TRBJ2-4, with D maybe TRBD1 (5 bases). The CDR3 consists of 13 residues. The germline V gene encodes CDR1 SGHRS and CDR2 YFSETQ. V dropped 4 bases and J dropped 9 bases, with 14 bases sitting between them. This chain's CDR3 is CASSVDNATIQYF. DNA of the CDR3: TGCGCCAGCAGCGTGGACAATGCTACCATTCAGTACTTC.

CDR3 region: CSAEGGEETQYF. The CDR3 nucleotides are TGCAGTGCTGAGGGGGGCGAAGAGACCCAGTACTTC. This chain uses TRBV20-1 with TRBJ2-5; D may match TRBD1 or TRBD2 (6 bases each). This CDR3 region has 12 residues. Germline V lookup: CDR1 DFQATT, CDR2 SNEGSKA (reference sequence). Trimming took off 5 bases at V and 3 bases at J, with 10 bases between the two ends.

The chain couples TRBV4-3 to TRBJ2-3; D is uncertain. Trimming removed 1 base from V and 1 base from J, with 9 bases in between. Germline loops: CDR1 LGHNA, CDR2 YSLEER. The length of the CDR3 is 15 residues. The CDR3 protein is CASSQGYWGTDTQYF. In nucleotides, the CDR3 is TGCGCCAGCAGCCAAGGTTACTGGGGCACAGATACGCAGTATTTT.

The V gene is TRBV9, the J gene TRBJ1-5; 7 nucleotides align to TRBD1. The CDR3 covers 15 residues. Germline loops: CDR1 SGDLS, CDR2 YYNGEE. V dropped 4 bases and J dropped 4; count of bases not matched to a gene: 8. The DNA for the CDR3 is TGTGCCAGCAGCCAAACAGGGGCGGGGAATCAGCCCCAGCATTTT. Translated: CASSQTGAGNQPQHF.

Only one count was recorded for this clonotype. V is TRBV7-6 and J is TRBJ2-1; D uncertain. Germline V gives CDR1 SGHVS, CDR2 FNYEAQ. V lost 1 base and J 0 bases, leaving 10 bases between the germline ends. The CDR3 covers 16 residues. The CDR3: CASSLDSLNSYNEQFF. The CDR3 DNA is TGTGCCAGCAGCTTAGACTCACTCAACTCCTACAATGAGCAGTTCTTC. The whole variable domain, filled in from reference TRBV7-6 and TRBJ2-1, reads GAGVSQSPRYKVTKRGQDVALRCDPISGHVSLYWYRQALGQGPEFLTYFNYEAQQDKSGLPNDRFSAERPEGSISTLTIQRTEQRDSAMYRCASSLDSLNSYNEQFFGPGTRLTVL.

This rearrangement joins TRBV19 to TRBJ1-3; D remains unclear. V shed 7 bases and J shed 2 bases, with 9 bases lying between them. The CDR3 contains 13 residues. Germline CDR1 reads LNHDA; CDR2 reads SQIVND (reference sequence). DNA of the CDR3: TGTGCCAGTACCGAGAAACCTGGAAACACCATATATTTT. It yields the protein CASTEKPGNTIYF.

The chain uses TRBV3-1 and TRBJ2-7, with a weak D call TRBD1 (6 bases). The ends were cut back, 4 bases at V and 8 bases at J, with 12 bases in the middle. The CDR3 is 12 residues long. Germline V lookup: CDR1 LGHDT, CDR2 YNNKEL (reference sequence). CDR3 DNA: TGTGCCAGCAGCCTGAGACAGGCACAGCAGTACTTC. It translates to CASSLRQAQQYF.

J is TRBJ1-1 and V is TRBV12-5; a possible D gene is TRBD1 (5 bases). This CDR3 is built from 13 residues. The V gene's germline CDR1 is LGHNT and CDR2 FRNRAP. Trimming took off 1 base at V and 4 bases at J, with 7 bases between the two ends. CDR3: CASGLGQGTEAFF. CDR3 in DNA: TGTGCTAGTGGTTTGGGCCAGGGCACTGAAGCTTTCTTT. Variable domain in full (rest from reference TRBV12-5 and TRBJ1-1): DARVTQTPRHKVTEMGQEVTMRCQPILGHNTVFWYRQTMMQGLELLAYFRNRAPLDDSGMPKDRFSAEMPDATLATLKIQPSEPRDSAVYFCASGLGQGTEAFFGQGTRLTVV.

This clonotype was found once. This chain connects TRBV2 to TRBJ2-5; D not resolved. Germline V CDR1 and CDR2: SNHLY, FYNNEI. The CDR3 consists of 12 residues. Deletions cut 7 bases from V and 5 bases from J, with 11 bases between. CDR3 coding DNA: TGTGCCAGCATCCGCAGTGAGGAGACCCAGTACTTC. Amino acid sequence: CASIRSEETQYF.

The rearrangement uses TRBV4-3 and TRBJ2-3; 9 nucleotides match TRBD2. The CDR3 runs 16 residues. In germline, CDR1 is LGHNA, CDR2 YSLEER. Unmatched junction bases numbered 4, after V lost 0 bases and J lost 3 bases. In nucleotides, the CDR3 is TGCGCCAGCAGCCAAGATCTGGCGGGGGGGACAGATACGCAGTATTTT. Translating gives CASSQDLAGGTDTQYF.

The V gene is TRBV20-1, the J gene TRBJ1-1, with D possibly TRBD1 on 6 matching bases. V was trimmed by 1 base and J by 7 bases, leaving 25 bases between them. Germline loops: CDR1 DFQATT, CDR2 SNEGSKA (reference sequence). The CDR3 length is 17 residues. CDR3 bases: TGCAGTGCTAGAGCCCTCCCGACGATCTCGCCAGGGGATGAAGCTTTCTTT. This gives the protein CSARALPTISPGDEAFF.

The V call is TRBV5-4, the J call TRBJ2-3; no reliable D call. The V and J ends lost 4 bases and 5 bases respectively, with 8 bases between them. Germline V gene sequence: CDR1 SGHNT, CDR2 YYREEE (reference sequence). The CDR3 has 12 residues. This CDR3 is CASSMERDTQYF. The CDR3 DNA is TGTGCCAGCAGCATGGAAAGAGATACGCAGTATTTT.

This rearrangement joins TRBV20-1 to TRBJ1-1, with 7 bases fitting TRBD1. This CDR3 contains 15 residues. Trimming at V came to 4 bases and at J to 0 bases, leaving 8 bases not matched to a gene. The germline V gene encodes CDR1 DFQATT and CDR2 SNEGSKA (reference sequence). CDR3 in amino acids: CSATLSGTVNTEAFF. CDR3 bases: TGCAGTGCTACATTATCCGGGACAGTGAACACTGAAGCTTTCTTT.

The chain links TRBV6-5 to TRBJ2-7; 7 bases map to TRBD1. This CDR3 has 18 residues. V was pared by 1 base and J by 6 bases, with 18 bases of the junction left unmatched. Germline V gene sequence: CDR1 MNHEY, CDR2 SVGAGI. CDR3 coding DNA: TGTGCCAGCAGTTACTTAGGGACAGTTGATCCAGTATTCCGCGAGCAGTACTTC. It specifies CASSYLGTVDPVFREQYF.

The V gene is TRBV27, the J gene TRBJ1-2, with D possibly being TRBD1 (5 bases). This CDR3 spans 15 amino acids. V dropped 5 bases and J dropped 2 bases, with 15 bases sitting between them. Germline lookup yields CDR1 MNHEY and CDR2 SMNVEV (reference sequence). CDR3 loop: CASSTSTGPNYGYTF. The CDR3 DNA follows: TGTGCCAGCAGTACGTCAACAGGTCCAAACTATGGCTACACCTTC.

The chain recombines TRBV6-6 with TRBJ1-3, with D hard to call. V lost 6 bases to trimming and J lost 2 bases, with 5 bases between them. The germline gives CDR1 MNHNY, CDR2 SVGAGI (reference sequence). The CDR3 extends over 12 amino acids. Here the CDR3 reads CASSPTGNTIYF. Here the CDR3 DNA reads TGTGCCAGCAGCCCGACTGGAAACACCATATATTTT.

The chain uses TRBV28 and TRBJ1-2; D gene uncertain. Germline assignment: CDR1 MDHEN and CDR2 SYDVKM. V was clipped by 5 bases and J by 13 bases, with 17 bases between them. The CDR3 totals 12 residues. The CDR3 loop is CASSLKGTVGTF. Here the CDR3 DNA reads TGTGCCAGCAGTCTTAAGGGCACAGTGGGCACCTTC.